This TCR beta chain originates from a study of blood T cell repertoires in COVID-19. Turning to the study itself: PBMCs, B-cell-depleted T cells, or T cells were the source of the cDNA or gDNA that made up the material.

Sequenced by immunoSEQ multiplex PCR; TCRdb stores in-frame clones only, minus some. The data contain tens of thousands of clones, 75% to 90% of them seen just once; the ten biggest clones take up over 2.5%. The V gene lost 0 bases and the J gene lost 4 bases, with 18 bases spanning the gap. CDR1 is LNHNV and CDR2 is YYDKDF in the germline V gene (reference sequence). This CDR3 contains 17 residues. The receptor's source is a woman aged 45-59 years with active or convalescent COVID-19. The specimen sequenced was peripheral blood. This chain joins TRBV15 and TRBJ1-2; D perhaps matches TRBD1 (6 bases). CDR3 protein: CATSRDRIQGLGYGYTF. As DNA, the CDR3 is TGTGCCACCAGCAGAGACCGGATACAGGGACTAGGCTATGGCTACACCTTC.